The 3 T cell receptor beta chains listed next were all sequenced from one sample in a study of regulatory and conventional T cells in breast cancer. In TCRdb, the PCR reads were re-called with MiXCR into one record per CDR3 protein. The sample lists under 20,000 distinct CDR3 sequences, approximately 35% occurring once. Specimen: conventional T cells from blood. These TCRs come from a female donor in good health.

The CDR3 here is CASSYVDNYNEQFF. The CDR3 nucleotides are TGTGCCAGCAGTTACGTGGACAACTACAATGAGCAGTTCTTC. This rearrangement joins TRBV6-2 or TRBV6-3 to TRBJ2-1; tentative D call: TRBD1 (5 bases). Germline V gene data show CDR1 as MNHEY and CDR2 as SVGEGT. V shed 2 bases and J shed 3 bases, with 8 bases lying between them. CDR3 length equals 14 residues.

By proportion, this clonotype is medium-sized. The rearrangement uses TRBV7-2 and TRBJ2-5, with D possibly matching TRBD2 (5 bases). V lost 0 bases and J 5 bases, leaving 13 bases between the germline ends. CDR1 and CDR2 (germline): SGHTA, FQGNSA. This CDR3 region has 15 residues. The CDR3: CASSLASRSGETQYF. CDR3 coding DNA: TGTGCCAGCAGCTTAGCGTCTAGATCGGGGGAGACCCAGTACTTC.

The gene calls are TRBV7-2 and TRBJ1-5; no clear D gene. V was trimmed by 1 base and J by 5 bases, leaving 6 bases between them. Per germline, CDR1 SGHTA and CDR2 FQGNSA. The CDR3 contains 13 residues. The CDR3 here is CASSLVGDQPQHF. Written as DNA, the CDR3 is TGTGCCAGCAGCTTAGTCGGCGATCAGCCCCAGCATTTT.